These 23 T cell receptor beta chains originate from one sample sequenced in a study of T cell clonotyping in hematopoietic cell transplantation. Using immunoSEQ multiplex PCR, the repertoire was profiled, and TCRdb retains in-frame clones only, with some absent. The sample records approximately 5,100 clones, 25% to 35% being singletons. Time point indicated: recipient sample about 28 days before transplant, after cytoreduction. Specimen: peripheral blood mononuclear cells, collected before stem cell transplant. These TCRs come from a man aged 50 to 60 with myelofibrosis. Some clones in this sample may be carry-over from other donors' samples.

This clone is large by share. The rearrangement links TRBV29-1 to TRBJ1-1, with 7 positions matching TRBD1. Trimming removed 5 bases from V and 11 bases from J; junction bases left unmatched: 5. Looked up from germline, CDR1 is SQVTM and CDR2 is ANQGSEA. The CDR3 runs to 10 residues. This CDR3 is CSVWDSAAFF. The CDR3 bases are TGCAGCGTTTGGGACAGCGCGGCTTTCTTT.

The V gene is TRBV6-1, the J gene TRBJ1-3, with TRBD1 as a possible D gene (5 bases). Trimming removed 6 bases from V and 0 bases from J, with 12 bases in between. The germline CDR1 and CDR2 sequences are MNHNS and SASEGT. This CDR3 comprises 15 residues. The CDR3 protein is CASRTRTTSGNTIYF. The CDR3 nucleotides are TGTGCCAGCAGAACCCGGACAACCTCTGGAAACACCATATATTTT.

This clone was picked up one time. The CDR3 nucleotides are TGCAGCTCCGCCAGGAGCACAGATACGCAGTATTTT. Translation: CSSARSTDTQYF. V and J are TRBV29-1 and TRBJ2-3; D remains ambiguous. Between the trimmed V and J ends, which lost 8 bases and 0 bases, there was a span of 9 bases. Germline CDR1 is SQVTM and CDR2 is ANQGSEA. The CDR3 length is 12 residues.

The rearrangement joins TRBV7-9 to TRBJ1-5; no clear D gene. The CDR3 contains 14 residues. CDR1 and CDR2 (germline): SEHNR, FQNEAQ (reference sequence). The V and J ends lost 5 bases and 0 bases respectively, with 8 bases between them. This CDR3 is CASSPIYSNQPQHF. The CDR3 DNA reads TGTGCCAGCAGCCCCATATATAGCAATCAGCCCCAGCATTTT.

This clone was found a few times. J is TRBJ2-7 and V is TRBV6-6; D gene uncertain. CDR1 MNHNY and CDR2 SVGAGI come from the germline V gene (reference sequence). This CDR3 is 13 amino acids long. Trimming cost V 1 base and J 1 base, with 5 bases left between them. The CDR3, as DNA: TGTGCCAGCAGTTACTACAGTTCCTACGAGCAGTACTTC. This translates into CASSYYSSYEQYF.

This clone rates as large. This sample also contains other DNA sequences that code for the same CDR3. CDR3 in amino acids: CASSPGQYSNQPQHF. DNA of the CDR3: TGTGCCAGCAGCCCGGGACAGTATAGCAATCAGCCCCAGCATTTT. The genes are TRBV25-1 and TRBJ1-5; TRBD1 matches at 7 bases. The V and J ends lost 6 bases and 0 bases, in that order; junction bases with no gene match: 5. Looked up from germline, CDR1 is MGHDK and CDR2 is SYGVNS. CDR3 length: 15 amino acids.

This CDR3 is CAWSGQTAFNTEAFF. The DNA for the CDR3 is TGTGCCTGGAGTGGCCAGACAGCTTTTAACACTGAAGCTTTCTTT. The gene calls are TRBV30 and TRBJ1-1; TRBD1 is a possible D gene (5 bases). Germline CDR1 and CDR2: GTSNPN and SVGIG (reference sequence). This CDR3 is built from 15 residues. Trimming took off 1 base at V and 2 bases at J, with 14 bases between the two ends.

This clone was found a few times. The V and J genes are TRBV5-6 and TRBJ2-5; maybe TRBD2 (6 bases). The CDR3 is 13 residues long. V dropped 6 bases and J dropped 7 bases, with 16 bases sitting between them. The germline CDR1 and CDR2 sequences are SGHDT and YYEEEE. The CDR3 loop is CASTAPAAGTQYF. The CDR3, as DNA: TGTGCCAGCACCGCGCCGGCAGCGGGGACCCAGTACTTC.

This sequence joins TRBV30 and TRBJ1-1, with TRBD1 matching over 8 bases. The germline CDR1 and CDR2 sequences are GTSNPN and SVGIG (reference sequence). This CDR3 has 14 residues. With V trimmed by 4 bases and J by 5 bases, 9 bases remained unmatched. CDR3 protein: CAWTEQGVWTEAFF. CDR3 DNA: TGTGCCTGGACGGAACAGGGGGTTTGGACTGAAGCTTTCTTT.

The chain has TRBV29-1 and TRBJ1-1; 7 positions agree with TRBD1. J lost 1 base, V lost 8 bases, and 10 bases had no gene match. This CDR3 has 14 amino acids. The germline V gene encodes CDR1 SQVTM and CDR2 ANQGSEA. CDR3 sequence reads: CSLLAGTANTEAFF. CDR3 bases: TGCAGCCTATTGGCAGGGACAGCGAACACTGAAGCTTTCTTT.

This chain links TRBV5-6 with TRBJ1-1; D gene unclear. Trimming removed 2 bases at V and 1 base at J, with 6 bases between. Germline CDR1 is SGHDT and CDR2 is YYEEEE. This CDR3 is built from 13 residues. DNA of the CDR3: TGTGCCAGCAGCTTAGTGACGAACACTGAAGCTTTCTTT. This translates into CASSLVTNTEAFF.

This chain links TRBV10-3 with TRBJ2-7, with no clear D. Germline values: CDR1 ENHRY, CDR2 SYGVKD. The CDR3 is made up of 15 amino acids. The V gene lost 5 bases and the J gene lost 3 bases, with 17 bases spanning the gap. In DNA, the CDR3 is TGTGCCATCAGTCTCTACCGGGCCGAGGACTACGAGCAGTACTTC. Amino acid sequence: CAISLYRAEDYEQYF.

In this sample, this clone turned up a few times. The gene calls are TRBV30 and TRBJ1-2; D gene ambiguous. Germline loops: CDR1 GTSNPN, CDR2 SVGIG (reference sequence). The CDR3 runs to 13 residues. The CDR3 here is CARKPGPGYGYTF. For the CDR3, the DNA is TGTGCTCGGAAACCCGGGCCCGGCTATGGCTACACCTTC.

The chain couples TRBV6-5 to TRBJ2-7; D is perhaps TRBD1 (6 bases). The ends were cut back, 6 bases at V and 7 bases at J, with 19 bases in the middle. CDR3 length: 14 residues. Germline V CDR1 and CDR2: MNHEY, SVGAGI. In DNA, the CDR3 is TGTGCCAGCAGGTCAGACAGGATCGCCCTAGAGCAGTACTTC. Its translation is CASRSDRIALEQYF.

The sample holds a few counts of this clone. The chain couples TRBV6-5 to TRBJ1-1; tentative D call: TRBD1 (5 bases). The CDR3 runs 13 residues. The V gene's germline CDR1 is MNHEY and CDR2 SVGAGI. The V end lost 2 bases, the J end lost 4 bases, and 8 bases lay between the germline ends. DNA of the CDR3: TGTGCCAGCAGTTACATGAGGGGCACTGAAGCTTTCTTT. This gives the protein CASSYMRGTEAFF.

There are a few counts of this clone. V usage is TRBV28 and J usage is TRBJ1-1; possibly TRBD1 for D (5 bases). Looked up from germline, CDR1 is MDHEN and CDR2 is SYDVKM. This CDR3 is built from 15 residues. V lost 1 base to trimming and J lost 2 bases, with 11 bases between them. The CDR3 protein is CASSLLGVSNTEAFF. CDR3 bases: TGTGCCAGCAGTTTATTGGGGGTTTCCAACACTGAAGCTTTCTTT. Variable domain in full (rest from reference TRBV28 and TRBJ1-1): DVKVTQSSRYLVKRTGEKVFLECVQDMDHENMFWYRQDPGLGLRLIYFSYDVKMKEKGDIPEGYSVSREKKERFSLILESASTNQTSMYLCASSLLGVSNTEAFFGQGTRLTVV.

The chain has TRBV5-6 and TRBJ2-7; unclear D gene. Germline lookup yields CDR1 SGHDT and CDR2 YYEEEE. The V end lost 2 bases, the J end lost 6 bases, and 12 bases lay between the germline ends. This CDR3 region has 13 residues. The CDR3 nucleotides read TGTGCCAGCAGCTTTTGGGGTGGCCCCGAGCAGTACTTC. Its translation: CASSFWGGPEQYF.

This clone was counted once. The gene calls are TRBV30 and TRBJ1-1; D is unresolved. CDR1 is GTSNPN, CDR2 SVGIG, per germline (reference sequence). The V end was cut by 2 bases, the J end by 3 bases, with 10 bases between. CDR3 size: 13 residues. CDR3 amino acids: CAWSTEMDTEAFF. CDR3 DNA sequence: TGTGCCTGGAGTACCGAGATGGACACTGAAGCTTTCTTT.

This clone showed up just a few times. V is TRBV6-5 and J is TRBJ2-7; D remains ambiguous. The ends were cut back, 2 bases at V and 0 bases at J, with 8 bases in the middle. The length of the CDR3 is 14 residues. CDR1 is MNHEY and CDR2 is SVGAGI in the germline V gene. DNA for the CDR3: TGTGCCAGCAGTTACACAAGAAGCTCCTACGAGCAGTACTTC. Its translation: CASSYTRSSYEQYF.

This clone was counted between two and nine times. The chain links TRBV30 to TRBJ1-5; maybe TRBD1 (6 bases). CDR3 length equals 13 residues. V lost 7 bases and J 7 bases, leaving 17 bases between the germline ends. Germline V gives CDR1 GTSNPN, CDR2 SVGIG (reference sequence). For the CDR3, the DNA is TGTGCCTCCTCGGACGGGGGGCTGCAGCCCCAGCATTTT. Amino acid sequence: CASSDGGLQPQHF.

This clone has just a few counts. This chain joins TRBV25-1 and TRBJ2-7; 7 bases map to TRBD1. This CDR3 contains 13 residues. V dropped 6 bases and J dropped 9; count of bases not matched to a gene: 11. Per the germline V gene, CDR1 is MGHDK and CDR2 is SYGVNS. The CDR3 here is CASRQGQRGRQYF. The CDR3, as DNA: TGTGCCAGCAGACAGGGACAGAGAGGACGGCAGTACTTC.

The chain employs TRBV6-5 and TRBJ1-5; weak D call: TRBD1 (6 bases). This CDR3 is built from 15 residues. Per the germline V gene, CDR1 is MNHEY and CDR2 is SVGAGI. V lost 5 bases and J lost 3, with 14 bases in between. The CDR3 loop is CASSTSWTVNQPQHF. CDR3 DNA sequence: TGTGCCAGCAGTACCTCCTGGACAGTCAATCAGCCCCAGCATTTT.

This clone showed up just a few times. The rearrangement links TRBV2 to TRBJ1-6; TRBD1 is a possible D gene (6 bases). The ends were cut back, 7 bases at V and 7 bases at J, with 17 bases in the middle. CDR1 and CDR2 (germline): SNHLY, FYNNEI. The CDR3 covers 15 residues. CDR3 amino acids: CASTQQGAANSPLHF. The DNA of the CDR3 is TGTGCCAGCACCCAACAGGGAGCAGCAAATTCACCCCTCCACTTT.